Listed below are T cell receptor beta chains from one sample, sequenced in a study of T cell repertoires in cytomegalovirus infection. TCRdb called the reads again in MiXCR, with one record for every CDR3 protein. The repertoire holds 200,000 to 300,000 distinct CDR3 sequences, with roughly 9% as singletons. Sequenced material: PBMCs. Receptors were obtained from a human donor in good health (CMV status not recorded). Some clones in this sample may be carry-over from other donors' samples. Both conserved end residues are part of each CDR3. Each record gives: V gene, CDR3 length, J gene, clone size, D gene, CDR3 protein, CDR3 DNA. D genes are given only for firm matches. For some rows the clone size is stated as once, few or many, or as a class when expanded; others skip it.

TRBV28	12	TRBJ1-4	-	-	CASNWGGEKLFF	TGTGCCAGCAACTGGGGGGGTGAAAAACTGTTTTTT
TRBV28	15	TRBJ1-4	many	-	CASSSTGTQGEKLFF	TGTGCCAGCAGTTCTACCGGGACACAGGGTGAAAAACTGTTTTTT
TRBV28	15	TRBJ1-1	-	-	CASSAPRGSSTEAFF	TGTGCCAGCAGCGCTCCCCGGGGTTCAAGCACTGAAGCTTTCTTT
TRBV5-1	16	TRBJ2-7	-	TRBD2	CASSANSGTSGSVQYF	TGCGCCAGCAGCGCCAACTCCGGGACTAGCGGGAGTGTGCAGTACTTC
TRBV7-2	13	TRBJ2-1	many	-	CASSLGWGNEQFF	TGTGCCAGCAGCTTAGGGTGGGGCAATGAGCAGTTCTTC
TRBV24-1	17	TRBJ2-1	many	TRBD1	CATSDPSQGAFGNEQFF	TGTGCCACCAGTGACCCTTCCCAGGGGGCATTCGGGAATGAGCAGTTCTTC
TRBV7-2	13	TRBJ2-3	many	-	CASSTHPTDTQYF	TGTGCCAGCAGCACCCATCCCACAGATACGCAGTATTTT
TRBV7-2	15	TRBJ1-2	many	-	CASSLDGVIGYGYTF	TGTGCCAGCAGCTTAGACGGGGTTATAGGATATGGCTACACCTTC
TRBV6-5	11	TRBJ1-1	-	-	CASSYGGGAFF	TGTGCCAGCAGTTACGGAGGGGGGGCTTTCTTT
TRBV7-2	12	TRBJ2-5	many	-	CASSLYGETQYF	TGTGCCAGCAGCTTATATGGGGAGACCCAGTACTTC
TRBV6-2/TRBV6-3	14	TRBJ1-3	-	TRBD1	CASIGQDYRNTIYF	TGTGCCAGCATCGGACAGGACTATCGAAACACCATATATTTT
TRBV7-2	15	TRBJ1-2	many	TRBD1	CASSSAGTGVGGYTF	TGTGCCAGCAGCTCGGCCGGGACAGGGGTTGGCGGCTACACCTTC
TRBV12-3/TRBV12-4	14	TRBJ1-5	few	-	CASSPGTVKGPQHF	TGTGCCAGCAGTCCAGGGACGGTGAAAGGGCCCCAGCATTTT
TRBV7-8	15	TRBJ2-1	many	TRBD2	CASSQASGIYNEQFF	TGTGCCAGCAGCCAAGCTAGCGGGATCTACAATGAGCAGTTCTTC
TRBV6-2/TRBV6-3	13	TRBJ1-2	many	-	CASSWTPRNGYTF	TGTGCCAGCAGTTGGACACCTCGGAATGGCTACACCTTC
TRBV7-2	17	TRBJ2-6	many	-	CASSFGQGGSGANVLTF	TGTGCCAGCAGCTTTGGGCAGGGGGGCTCTGGGGCCAACGTCCTGACTTTC
TRBV7-2	15	TRBJ1-5	many	TRBD1	CASSLDRGRDQPQHF	TGTGCCAGCAGCTTAGACAGGGGGCGGGATCAGCCCCAGCATTTT
TRBV7-2	15	TRBJ2-7	many	-	CASSLRGDLPVEQYF	TGTGCCAGCAGCCTACGGGGCGATCTACCCGTTGAGCAGTACTTC
TRBV25-1	15	TRBJ1-4	-	-	CASSEQDSLREKLFF	TGTGCCAGCAGTGAGCAAGACAGCCTTCGGGAAAAACTGTTTTTT
TRBV28	16	TRBJ1-5	-	TRBD1	CASSLPIGQGNQPQHF	TGTGCCAGCAGTTTACCGATCGGACAGGGTAATCAGCCCCAGCATTTT
TRBV5-8	14	TRBJ1-1	few	-	CASTPWQGVTEAFF	TGTGCCAGCACCCCTTGGCAGGGAGTAACTGAAGCTTTCTTT
TRBV7-2	15	TRBJ2-1	few	TRBD2	CASSNSGGAINEQFF	TGTGCCAGCAGCAATAGCGGGGGGGCTATAAATGAGCAGTTCTTC
TRBV19	13	TRBJ1-5	-	-	CASSIGGDQPQHF	TGTGCCAGTAGTATCGGAGGGGATCAGCCCCAGCATTTT
TRBV27	16	TRBJ2-1	many	-	CASSLGPNLSYNEQFF	TGTGCCAGCAGTTTGGGACCAAACTTGAGTTACAATGAGCAGTTCTTC
TRBV7-2	17	TRBJ1-2	few	TRBD1	CASSLMAGGAGRYGYTF	TGTGCCAGCAGCTTAATGGCAGGGGGCGCAGGACGCTATGGCTACACCTTC
TRBV7-2	14	TRBJ2-7	many	-	CASSFQRNSYEQYF	TGTGCCAGCAGCTTTCAGCGGAACTCCTACGAGCAGTACTTC
TRBV20-1	13	TRBJ2-5	-	TRBD1	CSARAGGTETQYF	TGCAGTGCTAGAGCAGGGGGAACAGAGACCCAGTACTTC
TRBV18	14	TRBJ2-7	-	TRBD2	CASSRPSGRDEQYF	TGTGCCAGCTCACGCCCTAGCGGGAGAGATGAGCAGTACTTC
TRBV11-2	14	TRBJ2-5	-	-	CASSPNGAQETQYF	TGTGCCAGCAGTCCGAACGGGGCACAAGAGACCCAGTACTTC
TRBV6-6	14	TRBJ2-2	-	-	CASSTTQGTGELFF	TGTGCCAGCAGTACGACGCAGGGGACCGGGGAGCTGTTTTTT
TRBV12-5	13	TRBJ2-7	-	TRBD1	CASGSTGGPEQYF	TGTGCTAGTGGTTCGACAGGGGGCCCCGAGCAGTACTTC
TRBV6-6	16	TRBJ2-7	many	TRBD1	CASSDLRQGGTYEQYF	TGTGCCAGCAGTGACCTTAGACAGGGGGGGACCTACGAGCAGTACTTC
TRBV19	13	TRBJ1-1	-	TRBD1	CASKTGGISEAFF	TGTGCCAGTAAGACAGGGGGGATTTCTGAAGCTTTCTTT
TRBV7-2	17	TRBJ2-7	many	-	CASSLAHPARSSYEQYF	TGTGCCAGCAGCTTAGCGCACCCCGCTAGGAGCTCCTACGAGCAGTACTTC
TRBV7-9	13	TRBJ2-1	many	TRBD2	CAGGGGAENEQFF	TGTGCTGGGGGCGGGGGGGCCGAGAATGAGCAGTTCTTC
TRBV6-2/TRBV6-3	14	TRBJ1-2	many	TRBD1	CASSYEDRVIGYTF	TGTGCCAGCAGTTACGAGGACAGGGTAATTGGCTACACCTTC
TRBV9	14	TRBJ2-4	few	TRBD2	CASSVESGGHIQYF	TGTGCCAGCAGCGTAGAAAGCGGGGGACACATTCAGTACTTC
TRBV28	12	TRBJ2-4	few	-	CASSTGSLVVGF	TGTGCCAGCAGTACAGGAAGTTTGGTCGTCGGCTTC
TRBV11-3	15	TRBJ2-5	-	-	CASSLGGLGLETQYF	TGTGCCAGCAGCTTGGGAGGTCTGGGATTGGAGACCCAGTACTTC
TRBV7-2	17	TRBJ2-3	medium-sized	-	CASSLGVGGWGTDTQYF	TGTGCCAGCAGCTTAGGGGTAGGGGGATGGGGCACAGATACGCAGTATTTT
TRBV18	15	TRBJ1-1	few	-	CASSPQGRTNTEAFF	TGTGCCAGCTCACCACAGGGACGGACGAACACTGAAGCTTTCTTT
TRBV28	17	TRBJ1-4	-	-	CASSLSTEGDLNEKLFF	TGTGCCAGCAGTTTGTCGACGGAGGGGGACCTTAATGAAAAACTGTTTTTT
TRBV7-6	18	TRBJ2-5	-	TRBD2	CASSLGLASFAIQETQYF	TGTGCCAGCAGCTTAGGACTAGCGTCCTTTGCTATCCAAGAGACCCAGTACTTC
TRBV6-2/TRBV6-3	12	TRBJ1-6	many	-	CASRKKGSPLHF	TGTGCCAGCAGGAAGAAAGGATCACCCCTCCACTTT
TRBV29-1	12	TRBJ1-1	many	TRBD1	CSAGGLRTEAFF	TGCAGCGCAGGGGGATTGCGGACTGAAGCTTTCTTT
TRBV7-2	15	TRBJ1-6	many	-	CASSPPRGEISPLHF	TGTGCCAGCAGCCCCCCAAGAGGGGAGATTTCACCCCTCCACTTT
TRBV30	13	TRBJ2-5	many	TRBD2	CAWSVREGETQYF	TGTGCCTGGAGTGTACGGGAGGGAGAGACCCAGTACTTC
TRBV5-1	17	TRBJ2-7	few	TRBD1	CASSLEPAGQGIHEQYF	TGCGCCAGCAGCTTGGAACCGGCGGGACAGGGTATCCACGAGCAGTACTTC
TRBV7-8	14	TRBJ2-4	many	-	CASSLAGAKNIQYF	TGTGCCAGCAGCTTGGCGGGGGCCAAAAACATTCAGTACTTC
TRBV7-2	15	TRBJ1-2	many	TRBD1	CASSLGQGINYGYTF	TGTGCCAGCAGCTTGGGACAGGGTATTAACTATGGCTACACCTTC
TRBV7-2	15	TRBJ2-7	many	-	CASSLVVGVGREQYF	TGTGCCAGCAGCTTAGTTGTCGGGGTAGGGCGCGAGCAGTACTTC
TRBV7-8	14	TRBJ1-2	once	-	CASSLDKGGYGYTF	TGTGCCAGCAGCTTAGATAAAGGGGGCTATGGCTACACCTTC
TRBV7-2	18	TRBJ1-1	few	TRBD1	CASSLVASRGGMNTEAFF	TGTGCCAGCAGCTTAGTCGCTTCGCGAGGGGGCATGAACACTGAAGCTTTCTTT
TRBV7-2	16	TRBJ2-3	many	TRBD2	CASSLGTSGGESTQYF	TGTGCCAGCAGCTTAGGAACTAGCGGGGGGGAAAGTACGCAGTATTTT
TRBV7-2	14	TRBJ2-1	-	-	CASSSSRAQNEQFF	TGTGCCAGCAGCTCTAGTCGGGCCCAGAATGAGCAGTTCTTC